This T cell receptor (beta chain) is drawn from a study of shared clonotypes between healthy human individuals. Study-level information: Donors, aged 18 to 49, were a couple of women and a few men.

This clone turned up a few times. Several immunoSEQ 96-well plates shared each subset's DNA, each plate a replicate. It was 300 ng DNA, around 30,000 T cell genomes, that went into each replicate PCR of unsorted PBMC. Per the original data handling: Filtering of immunoSEQ junctional sequences could not match full-length read filtering. Data came from immunoSEQ multiplex PCR; TCRdb stores just in-frame clones and leaves some out. That table gives V, J and clone size, and the DNA gave D and trimming. Here the sample spans under 600,000 clones, roughly four fifths being singletons. The ends were cut back, 4 bases at V and 5 bases at J, with 11 bases in the middle. Germline assignment: CDR1 ENHRY and CDR2 SYGVKD. The CDR3 has 14 amino acids.

The chain has TRBV10-3 and TRBJ2-2, with no clear D. Sequenced sample: PBMCs. The origin of this receptor is a woman in her forties in good health. Some clones in this sample may be carry-over from other donors' samples. CDR3 coding DNA: TGTGCCATCAGTGGGTACCCGCGGACCGGGGAGCTGTTTTTT. Translated: CAISGYPRTGELFF.